The clone carrying this T cell receptor beta chain occurred a few times. Its matching antigen is unknown. CDR3 length: 17 amino acids. Trimming cost V 1 base and J 2 bases, with 18 bases left between them. Germline values: CDR1 SGHTA, CDR2 FQGNSA. These data originate in a study of beta chain features in type 1 diabetes. Study overall: Investigators examined 107,917,701 sorted cells across all samples.

Expressed TCRB transcripts were sequenced, since all the RNA that had been isolated was reverse transcribed. Sequencing was performed with immunoSEQ multiplex PCR; in TCRdb, only in-frame clones are kept and a portion is missing. The sample records 300,000 to 350,000 clones, about a tenth being singletons. General study results and limits: Patients' naive, central memory and Treg TCRB repertoires seemed closer to one another than those of healthy donors. Type 1 diabetes patients showed a moderate but significant shortening of TCRB CDR3s in all four CD4+ subsets.

This sequence joins TRBV7-2 and TRBJ2-7; D unclear. The clonotype originates from a man younger than 40 with type 1 diabetes. The specimen was central memory CD4+ T cells from blood. This CDR3 reads CASSLGYYDAQPYEQYF. The DNA of the CDR3 is TGTGCCAGCAGCTTAGGTTATTATGATGCTCAGCCCTACGAGCAGTACTTC.